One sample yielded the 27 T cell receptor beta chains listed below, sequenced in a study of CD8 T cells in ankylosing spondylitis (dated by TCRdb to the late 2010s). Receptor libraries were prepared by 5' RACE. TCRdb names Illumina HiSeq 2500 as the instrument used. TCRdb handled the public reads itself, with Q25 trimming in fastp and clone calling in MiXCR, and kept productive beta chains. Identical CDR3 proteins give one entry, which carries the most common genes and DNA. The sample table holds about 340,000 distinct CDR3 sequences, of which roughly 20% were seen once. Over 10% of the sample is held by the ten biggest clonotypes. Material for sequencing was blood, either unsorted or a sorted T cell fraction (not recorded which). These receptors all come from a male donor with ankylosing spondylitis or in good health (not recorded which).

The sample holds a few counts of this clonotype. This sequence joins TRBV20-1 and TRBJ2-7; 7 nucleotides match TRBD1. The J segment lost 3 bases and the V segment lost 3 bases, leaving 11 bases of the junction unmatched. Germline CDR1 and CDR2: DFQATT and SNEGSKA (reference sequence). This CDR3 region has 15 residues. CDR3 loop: CSARFRDSPHYEQYF. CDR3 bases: TGCAGTGCTAGGTTCCGGGACAGCCCACACTACGAGCAGTACTTC.

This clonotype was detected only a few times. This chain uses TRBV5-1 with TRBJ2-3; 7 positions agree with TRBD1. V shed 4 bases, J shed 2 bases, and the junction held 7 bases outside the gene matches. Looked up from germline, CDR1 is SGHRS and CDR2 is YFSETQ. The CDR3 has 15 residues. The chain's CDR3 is CASSLDRFSTDTQYF. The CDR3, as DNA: TGCGCCAGCAGCCTGGACAGGTTCTCCACAGATACGCAGTATTTT.

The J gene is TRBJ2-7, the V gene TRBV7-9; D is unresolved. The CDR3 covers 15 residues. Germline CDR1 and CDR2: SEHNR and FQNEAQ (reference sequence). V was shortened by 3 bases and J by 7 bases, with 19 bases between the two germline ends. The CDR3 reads CASSLNLSPSLEQYF. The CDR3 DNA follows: TGTGCCAGCAGCTTGAACCTAAGTCCCTCACTGGAGCAGTACTTC.

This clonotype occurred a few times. The CDR3 region is CASGPHTGNTGELFF. The CDR3 DNA reads as TGTGCCAGCGGCCCTCATACCGGGAACACCGGGGAGCTGTTTTTT. V gene TRBV27 combines with J gene TRBJ2-2; no firm D call. The CDR3 consists of 15 residues. CDR1 is MNHEY, CDR2 SMNVEV, per germline (reference sequence). Deletions cut 8 bases from V and 1 base from J, with 14 bases between.

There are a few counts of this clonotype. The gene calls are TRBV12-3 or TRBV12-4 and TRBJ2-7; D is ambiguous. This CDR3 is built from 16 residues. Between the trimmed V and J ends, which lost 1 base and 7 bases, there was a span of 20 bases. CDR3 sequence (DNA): TGTGCCAGCAGTTTAGAGGTCGGATGGGGTCTCGGTGAGCAGTACTTC. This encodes CASSLEVGWGLGEQYF.

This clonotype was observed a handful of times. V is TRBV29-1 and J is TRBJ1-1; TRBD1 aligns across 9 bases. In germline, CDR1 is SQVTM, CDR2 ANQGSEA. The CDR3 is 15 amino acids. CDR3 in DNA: TGCAGGCCCCGGGACAGGGTCCTTTGTAACGCTGAAGCTTTCTTT. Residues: CRPRDRVLCNAEAFF.

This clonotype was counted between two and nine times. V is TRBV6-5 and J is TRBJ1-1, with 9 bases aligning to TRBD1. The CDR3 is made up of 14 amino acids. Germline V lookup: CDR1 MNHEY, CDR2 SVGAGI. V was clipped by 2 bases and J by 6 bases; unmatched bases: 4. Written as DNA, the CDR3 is TGTGCCAGCAGTTACCTGGACAGGGGCGCTGAAGCTTTCTTT. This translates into CASSYLDRGAEAFF.

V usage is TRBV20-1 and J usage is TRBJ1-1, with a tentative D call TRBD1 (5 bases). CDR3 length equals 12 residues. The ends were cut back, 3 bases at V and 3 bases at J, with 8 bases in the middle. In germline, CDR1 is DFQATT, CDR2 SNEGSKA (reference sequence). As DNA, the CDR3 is TGCAGTGCTAGTGGGGGATACACTGAAGCTTTCTTT. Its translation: CSASGGYTEAFF.

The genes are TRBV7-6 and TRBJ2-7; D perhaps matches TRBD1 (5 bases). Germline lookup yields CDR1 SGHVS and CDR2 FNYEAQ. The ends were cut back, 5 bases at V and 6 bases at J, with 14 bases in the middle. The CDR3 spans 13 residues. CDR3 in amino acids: CASSRGTDSEQYF. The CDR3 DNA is TGTGCCAGCAGCCGAGGAACCGACAGCGAGCAGTACTTC. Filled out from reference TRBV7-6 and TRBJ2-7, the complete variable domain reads GAGVSQSPRYKVTKRGQDVALRCDPISGHVSLYWYRQALGQGPEFLTYFNYEAQQDKSGLPNDRFSAERPEGSISTLTIQRTEQRDSAMYRCASSRGTDSEQYFGPGTRLTVT.

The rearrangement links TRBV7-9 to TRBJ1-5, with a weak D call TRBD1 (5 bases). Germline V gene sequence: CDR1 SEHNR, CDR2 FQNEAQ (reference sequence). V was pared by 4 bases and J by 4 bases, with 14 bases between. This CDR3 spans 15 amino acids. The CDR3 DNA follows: TGTGCCAGCAGCTCCCCCGAGTCAGGGAATCAGCCCCAGCATTTT. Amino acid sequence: CASSSPESGNQPQHF.

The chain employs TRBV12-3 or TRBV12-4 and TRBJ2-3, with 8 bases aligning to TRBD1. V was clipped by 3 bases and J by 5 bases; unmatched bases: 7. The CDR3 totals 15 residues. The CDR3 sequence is CASSFGTGSIDTQYF. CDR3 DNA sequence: TGTGCCAGCAGTTTTGGGACAGGTTCGATAGATACGCAGTATTTT.

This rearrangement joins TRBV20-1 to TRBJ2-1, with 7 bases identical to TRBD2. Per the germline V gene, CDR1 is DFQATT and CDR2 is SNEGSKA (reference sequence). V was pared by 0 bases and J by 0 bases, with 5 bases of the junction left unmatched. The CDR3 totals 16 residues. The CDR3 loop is CSARDGAGPSYNEQFF. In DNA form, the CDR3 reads TGCAGTGCTAGAGATGGAGCGGGGCCCTCCTACAATGAGCAGTTCTTC.

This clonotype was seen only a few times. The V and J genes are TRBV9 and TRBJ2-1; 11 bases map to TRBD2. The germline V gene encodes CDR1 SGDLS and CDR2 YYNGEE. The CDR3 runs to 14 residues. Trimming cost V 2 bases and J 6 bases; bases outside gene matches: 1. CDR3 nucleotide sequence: TGTGCCAGCAGCGTTAGCGGGGGGGGCAATGAGCAGTTCTTC. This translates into CASSVSGGGNEQFF.

The CDR3 region is CASSLVDTSYEQYF. The DNA for the CDR3 is TGTGCCAGCAGTTTAGTTGACACGTCCTACGAGCAGTACTTC. The chain employs TRBV28 and TRBJ2-7, with unresolved D. This CDR3 has 14 residues. The germline CDR1 and CDR2 sequences are MDHEN and SYDVKM. Trimming removed 2 bases from V and 1 base from J, with 9 bases in between.

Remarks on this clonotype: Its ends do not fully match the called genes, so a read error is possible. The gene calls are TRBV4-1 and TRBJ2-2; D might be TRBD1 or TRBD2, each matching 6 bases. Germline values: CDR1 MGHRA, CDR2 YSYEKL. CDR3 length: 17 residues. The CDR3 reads CASSPPGAWSNSGELFF. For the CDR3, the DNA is TGCGCCAGCAGCCCACCGGGGGCATGGTCGAACTCCGGGGAGCTGTTTTTT.

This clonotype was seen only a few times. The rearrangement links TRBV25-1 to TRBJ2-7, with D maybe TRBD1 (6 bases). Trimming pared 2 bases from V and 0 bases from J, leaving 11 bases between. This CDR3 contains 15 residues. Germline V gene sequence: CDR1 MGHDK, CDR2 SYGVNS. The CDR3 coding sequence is TGTGCCAGCAGTGAAACGGACAGTGGCTCCTACGAGCAGTACTTC. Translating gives CASSETDSGSYEQYF.

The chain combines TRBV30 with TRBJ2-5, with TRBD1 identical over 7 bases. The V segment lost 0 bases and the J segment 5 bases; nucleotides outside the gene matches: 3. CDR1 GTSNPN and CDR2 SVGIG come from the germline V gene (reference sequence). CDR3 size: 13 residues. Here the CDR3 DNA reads TGTGCCTGGAGTGTGGCAGGGGGTGAGACCCAGTACTTC. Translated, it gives CAWSVAGGETQYF.

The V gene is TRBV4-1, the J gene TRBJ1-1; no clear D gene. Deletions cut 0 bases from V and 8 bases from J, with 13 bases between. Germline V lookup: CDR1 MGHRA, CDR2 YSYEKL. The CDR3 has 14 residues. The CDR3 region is CASSQESAGVEAFF. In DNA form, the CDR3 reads TGCGCCAGCAGCCAAGAGAGCGCCGGGGTCGAAGCTTTCTTT.

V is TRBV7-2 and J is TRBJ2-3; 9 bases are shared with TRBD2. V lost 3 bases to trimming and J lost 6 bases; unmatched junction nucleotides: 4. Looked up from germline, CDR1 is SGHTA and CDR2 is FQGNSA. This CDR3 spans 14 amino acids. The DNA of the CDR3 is TGTGCCAGCAGCTTTAGCGGGGGACGGGATACGCAGTATTTT. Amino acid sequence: CASSFSGGRDTQYF.

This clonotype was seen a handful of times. The CDR3 region has the DNA TGTGCCATCAACCAGGGACAGGGGGCCGGTGGCTACACCTTC. Protein: CAINQGQGAGGYTF. J is TRBJ1-2 and V is TRBV10-3; 12 nucleotides align to TRBD1. The V segment lost 7 bases and the J segment 7 bases; nucleotides outside the gene matches: 7. CDR3 length: 14 residues. CDR1 is ENHRY and CDR2 is SYGVKD in the germline V gene.

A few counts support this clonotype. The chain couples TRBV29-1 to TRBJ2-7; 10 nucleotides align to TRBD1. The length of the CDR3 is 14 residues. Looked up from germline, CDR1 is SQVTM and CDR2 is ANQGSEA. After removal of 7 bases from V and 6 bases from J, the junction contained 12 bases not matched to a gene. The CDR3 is CSAHAGTGEPEQYF. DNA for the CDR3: TGCAGCGCCCACGCCGGGACAGGGGAACCCGAGCAGTACTTC.

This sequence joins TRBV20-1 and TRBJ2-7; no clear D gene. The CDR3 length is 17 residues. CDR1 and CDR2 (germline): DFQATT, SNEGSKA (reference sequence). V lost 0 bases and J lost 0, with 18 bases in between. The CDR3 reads CSAREVAVRTLSYEQYF. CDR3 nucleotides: TGCAGTGCTAGAGAGGTTGCAGTGAGGACCCTCTCCTACGAGCAGTACTTC.

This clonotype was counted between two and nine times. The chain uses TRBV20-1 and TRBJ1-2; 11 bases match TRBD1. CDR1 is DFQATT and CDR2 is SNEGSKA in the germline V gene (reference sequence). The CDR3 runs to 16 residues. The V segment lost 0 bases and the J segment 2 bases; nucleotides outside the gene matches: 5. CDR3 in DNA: TGCAGTGCTAGAGATAGAAGGACAGGGGGCAACTATGGCTACACCTTC. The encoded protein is CSARDRRTGGNYGYTF.

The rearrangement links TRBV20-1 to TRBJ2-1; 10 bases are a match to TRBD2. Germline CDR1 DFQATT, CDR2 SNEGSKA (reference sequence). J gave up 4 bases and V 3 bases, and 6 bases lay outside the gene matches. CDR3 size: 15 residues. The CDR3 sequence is CSAREGLAKYNEQFF. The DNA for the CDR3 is TGCAGTGCTAGGGAGGGACTAGCGAAATACAATGAGCAGTTCTTC.

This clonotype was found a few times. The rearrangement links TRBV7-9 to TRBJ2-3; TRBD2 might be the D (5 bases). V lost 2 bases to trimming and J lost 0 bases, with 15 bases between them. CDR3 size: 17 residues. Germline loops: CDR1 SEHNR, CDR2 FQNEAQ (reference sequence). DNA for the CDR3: TGTGCCAGCAGCTTATTTGGGAGCGCCACTAGCACAGATACGCAGTATTTT. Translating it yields CASSLFGSATSTDTQYF.

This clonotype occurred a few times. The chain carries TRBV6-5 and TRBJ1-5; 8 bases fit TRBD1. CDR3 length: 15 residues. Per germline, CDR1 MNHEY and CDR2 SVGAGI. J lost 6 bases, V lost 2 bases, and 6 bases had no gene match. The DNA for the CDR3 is TGTGCCAGCAGTTACGGGCAGGGGGCGGCTCAGCCCCAGCATTTT. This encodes CASSYGQGAAQPQHF.

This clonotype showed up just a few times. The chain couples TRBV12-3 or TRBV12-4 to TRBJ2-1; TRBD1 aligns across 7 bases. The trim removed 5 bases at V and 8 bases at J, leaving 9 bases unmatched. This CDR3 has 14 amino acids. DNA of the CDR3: TGTGCCAGCAGTCCACCGACAGGGATCCATGAGCAGTTCTTC. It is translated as CASSPPTGIHEQFF.